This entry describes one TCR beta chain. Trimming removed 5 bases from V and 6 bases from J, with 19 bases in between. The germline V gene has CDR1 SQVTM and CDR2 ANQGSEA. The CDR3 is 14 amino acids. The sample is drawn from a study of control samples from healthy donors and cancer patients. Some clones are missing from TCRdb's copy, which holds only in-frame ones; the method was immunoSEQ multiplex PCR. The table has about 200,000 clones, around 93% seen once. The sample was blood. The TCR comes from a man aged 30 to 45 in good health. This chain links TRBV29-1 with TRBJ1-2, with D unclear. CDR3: CSVPRPSLLDGYTF. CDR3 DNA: TGCAGCGTTCCAAGACCCAGCCTCCTCGATGGCTACACCTTC.